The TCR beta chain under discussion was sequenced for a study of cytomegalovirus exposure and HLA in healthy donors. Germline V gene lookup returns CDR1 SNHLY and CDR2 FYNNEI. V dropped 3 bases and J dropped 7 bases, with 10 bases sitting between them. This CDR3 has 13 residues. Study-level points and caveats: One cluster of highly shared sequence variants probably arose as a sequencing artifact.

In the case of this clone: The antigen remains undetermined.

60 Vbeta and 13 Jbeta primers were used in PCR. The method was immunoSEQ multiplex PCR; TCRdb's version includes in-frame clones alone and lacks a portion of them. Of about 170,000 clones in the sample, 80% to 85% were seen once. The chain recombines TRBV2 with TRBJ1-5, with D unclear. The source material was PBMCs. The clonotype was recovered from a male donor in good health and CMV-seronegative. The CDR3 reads CASSDPGPQPQHF. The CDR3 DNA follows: TGTGCCAGCAGTGATCCAGGCCCCCAGCCCCAGCATTTT.